The sequence of this T cell receptor beta chain was determined in a study of T-cell reconstitution after alpha-beta-depleted transplantation in children. It was with unique molecular identifiers that the TCRbeta library was prepared. TCRdb independently ran MiXCR on the PCR reads; one entry per CDR3 protein. Here the sample spans tens of thousands of distinct CDR3 sequences, approximately 10% being singletons. This receptor was taken from a human donor who donated a stem cell graft to a child with chronic granulomatous disease. The specimen was PBMCs from the stem cell graft donor, collected from the stem cell graft.

This CDR3 reads CASRGGGYEQYF. The CDR3 nucleotides are TGTGCCAGCAGGGGAGGAGGTTACGAGCAGTACTTC. The V gene is TRBV2, the J gene TRBJ2-7, with D perhaps TRBD2 (6 bases). V lost 6 bases and J lost 4, with 10 bases in between. The CDR3 sequence is 12 residues long. Germline assignment: CDR1 SNHLY and CDR2 FYNNEI.